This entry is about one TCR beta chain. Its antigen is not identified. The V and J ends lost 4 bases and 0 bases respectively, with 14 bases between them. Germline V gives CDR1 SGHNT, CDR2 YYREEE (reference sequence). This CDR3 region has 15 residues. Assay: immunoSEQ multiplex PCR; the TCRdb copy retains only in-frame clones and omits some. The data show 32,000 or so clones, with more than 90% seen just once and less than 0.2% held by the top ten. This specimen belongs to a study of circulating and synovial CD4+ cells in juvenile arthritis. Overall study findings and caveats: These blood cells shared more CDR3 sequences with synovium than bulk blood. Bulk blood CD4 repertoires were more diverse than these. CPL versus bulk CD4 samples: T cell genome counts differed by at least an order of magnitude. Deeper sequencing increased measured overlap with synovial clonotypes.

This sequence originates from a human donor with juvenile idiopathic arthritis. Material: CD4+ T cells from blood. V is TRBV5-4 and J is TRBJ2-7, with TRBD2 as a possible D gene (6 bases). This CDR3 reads CASSAGTSSSYEQYF. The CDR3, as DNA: TGTGCCAGCAGCGCCGGGACTTCCAGCTCCTACGAGCAGTACTTC. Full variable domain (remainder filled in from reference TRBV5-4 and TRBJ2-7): ETGVTQSPTHLIKTRGQQVTLRCSSQSGHNTVSWYQQALGQGPQFIFQYYREEENGRGNFPPRFSGLQFPNYSSELNVNALELDDSALYLCASSAGTSSSYEQYFGPGTRLTVT.